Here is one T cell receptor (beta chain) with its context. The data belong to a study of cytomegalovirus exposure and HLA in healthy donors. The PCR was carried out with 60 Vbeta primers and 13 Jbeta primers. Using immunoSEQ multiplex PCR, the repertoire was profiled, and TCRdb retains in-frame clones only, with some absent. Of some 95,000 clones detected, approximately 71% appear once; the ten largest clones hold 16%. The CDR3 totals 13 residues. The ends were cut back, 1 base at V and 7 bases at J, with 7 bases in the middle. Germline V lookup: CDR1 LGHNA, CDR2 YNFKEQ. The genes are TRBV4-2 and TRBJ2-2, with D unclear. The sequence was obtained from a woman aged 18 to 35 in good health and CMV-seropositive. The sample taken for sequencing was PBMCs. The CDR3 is CASSQATVGELFF. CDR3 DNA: TGTGCCAGCAGCCAAGCGACTGTCGGGGAGCTGTTTTTT.